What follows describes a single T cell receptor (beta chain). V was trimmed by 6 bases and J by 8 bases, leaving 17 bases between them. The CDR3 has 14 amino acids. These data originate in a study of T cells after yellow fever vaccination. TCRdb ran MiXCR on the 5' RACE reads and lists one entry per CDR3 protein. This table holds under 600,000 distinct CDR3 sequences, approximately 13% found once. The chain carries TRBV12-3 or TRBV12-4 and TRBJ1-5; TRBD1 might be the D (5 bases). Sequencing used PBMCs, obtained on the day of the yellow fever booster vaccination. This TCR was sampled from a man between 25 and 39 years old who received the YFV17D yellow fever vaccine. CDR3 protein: CASSLGDSSEPQHF. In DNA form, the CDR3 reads TGTGCCAGCAGCTTGGGGGACTCCTCCGAGCCCCAGCATTTT.